This TCR beta chain was profiled in a study of T-cell reconstitution after alpha-beta-depleted transplantation in children. This clonotype was recorded many times. What it binds is not known. Study-wide points: Counts and diversity of T cells one year after transplant came mostly from newly produced T cells. Expanded graft clones numbering several hundred reportedly gave rise to alpha-beta T cells about two months after transplant. There were some patients whose high TCRbeta diversity at day 60 came from surviving recipient T cells and thymic progenitors.

Library preparation (for TCRbeta) was performed with unique molecular identifiers. In TCRdb, the PCR reads were re-called with MiXCR into one record per CDR3 protein. The sample consists of hundreds of thousands of distinct CDR3 sequences, around 13% of them appearing once. V was clipped by 7 bases and J by 5 bases, with 15 bases between them. There are 13 residues in the CDR3. In germline, CDR1 is DFQATT, CDR2 SNEGSKA (reference sequence). This specimen consisted of PBMCs, obtained before TCRalphabeta/CD19-depleted stem cell transplant. This TCR came from a girl between 2 and 10 years old with congenital amegakaryocytic thrombocytopenia, due to receive a stem cell transplant. The chain has TRBV20-1 and TRBJ2-1; D is ambiguous. The CDR3 nucleotides are TGCAGTGTAATCCTAACCAATCACAATGAGCAGTTCTTC. Its translation: CSVILTNHNEQFF.